Presented here are 12 T cell receptor beta chains from one specimen sequenced in a study of cytomegalovirus exposure and HLA in healthy donors (dated by TCRdb to 2016 to 2017). Libraries were built with the immunoSEQ multiplex PCR assay. A mixture of 60 forward primers for TCR Vbeta segments and 13 reverse primers for TCR Jbeta segments was used in the multiplex PCR. TCRdb stores this immuneACCESS table with in-frame sequences only. Part of the clones is absent; in the studies checked, under half of the shortfall reflects unresolved V genes, and no reason is known for the rest. In this sample the table shows under 200,000 clones, roughly two thirds of which occur a single time. About 2.5% of the sample lies in the top ten. The material sequenced was PBMCs. The origin of the receptors is a woman aged 35 to 49 in good health and CMV-seropositive.

This clone showed up just once. CDR3 in DNA: TGTGCCAGCAGTTTTTTCGGACAGGGTTATTCACCCCTCCACTTT. It yields the protein CASSFFGQGYSPLHF. This rearrangement joins TRBV27 to TRBJ1-6; 8 nucleotides align to TRBD1. CDR3 length equals 15 residues. V dropped 3 bases and J dropped 8; count of bases not matched to a gene: 6. Germline loops: CDR1 MNHEY, CDR2 SMNVEV (reference sequence).

The rearrangement uses TRBV5-5 and TRBJ2-6; TRBD2 matches 8 bases. V lost 0 bases, J lost 0 bases, and 5 bases stayed unmatched. Germline V gene data show CDR1 as SGHKS and CDR2 as YYEKEE (reference sequence). The CDR3 length is 18 residues. The DNA for the CDR3 is TGTGCCAGCAGCTTGGTCGGGGGGGGAAGCTCTGGGGCCAACGTCCTGACTTTC. Translating it yields CASSLVGGGSSGANVLTF.

The gene calls are TRBV19 and TRBJ2-1, with 7 bases that match TRBD1. Germline values: CDR1 LNHDA, CDR2 SQIVND (reference sequence). The V segment lost 4 bases and the J segment 4 bases; nucleotides outside the gene matches: 7. This CDR3 is 15 amino acids long. CDR3 sequence: CASSKRQGVYNEQFF. CDR3 bases: TGTGCCAGTAGTAAGAGACAGGGTGTTTACAATGAGCAGTTCTTC.

This chain joins TRBV28 and TRBJ1-4; 8 bases map to TRBD1. Germline V gene sequence: CDR1 MDHEN, CDR2 SYDVKM. The V gene end was trimmed by 6 bases and the J gene end by 3 bases; junction bases not matched to a gene: 6. The CDR3 loop spans 15 amino acids. The DNA for the CDR3 is TGTGCCAGCAGACACGGGACAGGCGCTAATGAAAAACTGTTTTTT. It yields the protein CASRHGTGANEKLFF.

This chain joins TRBV11-3 and TRBJ1-1; TRBD1 is a possible D gene (6 bases). The CDR3 has 15 amino acids. Trimming pared 3 bases from V and 5 bases from J, leaving 16 bases between. CDR1 and CDR2 from the germline V gene are SGHNT and YENEEA. The DNA of the CDR3 is TGTGCCAGCAGCTTGGGGGGGCCTGGAGGGACTGAAGCTTTCTTT. This codes for CASSLGGPGGTEAFF.

The chain uses TRBV18 and TRBJ2-7; 13 positions agree with TRBD2. Germline values: CDR1 KGHSH, CDR2 LQKENI. The CDR3 spans 18 residues. V lost 2 bases and J lost 3; bases outside the gene matches: 10. CDR3 loop: CASSPSLGLAGAGYEQYF. CDR3 DNA: TGTGCCAGCTCACCATCCCTAGGACTAGCGGGGGCGGGCTACGAGCAGTACTTC.

This chain links TRBV12-5 with TRBJ2-1; D gene uncertain. The germline V and J ends were trimmed by 7 bases and 0 bases, with 13 bases remaining between them. Germline V CDR1 and CDR2: LGHNT, FRNRAP. The CDR3 covers 15 residues. CDR3 protein: CASAPGIYSYNEQFF. The CDR3 DNA reads as TGTGCTAGTGCCCCAGGTATTTACTCCTACAATGAGCAGTTCTTC.

The rearrangement links TRBV4-3 to TRBJ2-5; possibly TRBD2 for D (5 bases). The CDR3 has 16 residues. Trimming took 0 bases from V and 1 from J, leaving 12 bases between them. Per germline, CDR1 LGHNA and CDR2 YSLEER. For the CDR3, the DNA is TGCGCCAGCAGCCAAGAGCTGGCGGGTCCCCAAGAGACCCAGTACTTC. This encodes CASSQELAGPQETQYF.

V and J are TRBV7-9 and TRBJ1-3; D not resolved. Trimming cost V 1 base and J 0 bases, with 7 bases left between them. CDR1 SEHNR and CDR2 FQNEAQ come from the germline V gene (reference sequence). The CDR3 covers 15 residues. The CDR3 loop reads CASSLGGDSGNTIYF. The CDR3 region has the DNA TGTGCCAGCAGCTTAGGGGGAGACTCTGGAAACACCATATATTTT.

The chain couples TRBV5-1 to TRBJ2-7; TRBD1 might be the D (6 bases). The CDR3 length is 14 residues. Trimming left V 1 base short and J 1 base short, with 9 bases between. CDR1 and CDR2 from the germline V gene are SGHRS and YFSETQ. CDR3: CASSLWQGSYEQYF. CDR3 sequence (DNA): TGCGCCAGCAGCTTGTGGCAGGGGTCCTACGAGCAGTACTTC.

Only one count was recorded for this clone. This chain connects TRBV5-5 to TRBJ2-1, with TRBD2 as a possible D gene (6 bases). Germline-derived CDR1 and CDR2 are SGHKS and YYEKEE (reference sequence). V lost 4 bases to trimming and J lost 2 bases, with 13 bases between them. This CDR3 comprises 15 residues. The CDR3 sequence: CASSQSRGTYNEQFF. CDR3 nucleotides: TGTGCCAGCAGCCAATCGCGGGGTACCTACAATGAGCAGTTCTTC.

This clone was detected only a few times. V is TRBV18 and J is TRBJ1-1; no clear D gene. V was clipped by 4 bases and J by 5 bases, with 11 bases between them. This CDR3 has 13 amino acids. The germline CDR1 and CDR2 sequences are KGHSH and LQKENI. The CDR3 bases are TGTGCCAGCTCACGAGGAGTCGAAACTGAAGCTTTCTTT. Amino acids: CASSRGVETEAFF.